The 21 T cell receptor beta chains reported below all come from one sample, sequenced in a study of blood T cells in healthy people across ages. The authors ran a second PCR of about 6 to 11 cycles using a sample-barcoded 5' primer and a J-beta primer mix. Via MiXCR, TCRdb re-called the 5' RACE reads, giving one row per CDR3 protein. This sample has fewer than 2 million distinct CDR3 sequences, with roughly 43% found just once. Sequencing was performed on blood. These receptors were collected from a human donor in good health.

This clonotype was recorded many times. The rearrangement links TRBV4-1 to TRBJ1-2; a possible D gene is TRBD1 (5 bases). V shed 1 base and J shed 0 bases, with 9 bases lying between them. CDR3 length: 15 amino acids. Germline values: CDR1 MGHRA, CDR2 YSYEKL. This chain's CDR3 is CASSQVEGANYGYTF. The CDR3 region has the DNA TGCGCCAGCAGCCAAGTAGAAGGGGCTAACTATGGCTACACCTTC.

CDR3 sequence reads: CASSVAGGGGYTF. CDR3 nucleotide sequence: TGTGCCAGCAGTGTCGCCGGGGGGGGCGGCTACACCTTC. The chain couples TRBV2 to TRBJ1-2; weak D call: TRBD1 (6 bases). This CDR3 is 13 amino acids long. Deletions cut 4 bases from V and 8 bases from J, with 14 bases between. Germline CDR1 and CDR2: SNHLY and FYNNEI.

This clonotype was counted only a few times. The chain's CDR3 is CASILNRSRDNSPLHF. The CDR3 nucleotides are TGTGCCAGCATCTTAAACAGGAGTCGCGATAATTCACCCCTCCACTTT. V is TRBV21-1 and J is TRBJ1-6. TRBV21-1 is shown as a pseudogene. CDR3 size: 16 residues.

V is TRBV4-1 and J is TRBJ2-7; D not certain. The CDR3 loop spans 12 amino acids. Germline CDR1 MGHRA, CDR2 YSYEKL. V dropped 0 bases and J dropped 5 bases, with 5 bases sitting between them. CDR3 loop: CASSQDIDEQYF. CDR3 DNA: TGCGCCAGCAGCCAAGATATCGACGAGCAGTACTTC.

This chain joins TRBV28 and TRBJ1-1; TRBD1 agrees at 8 bases. Trimming cost V 8 bases and J 3 bases; bases outside gene matches: 17. The germline V gene has CDR1 MDHEN and CDR2 SYDVKM. The CDR3 spans 17 residues. The CDR3 DNA is TGTGCCAGCCGATTACTTAAGACAGGGGCTGGGTACACTGAAGCTTTCTTT. It specifies CASRLLKTGAGYTEAFF.

This clonotype was counted many times. V usage is TRBV7-8 and J usage is TRBJ1-2, with TRBD1 identical over 9 bases. Germline loops: CDR1 SGHVS, CDR2 FQNEAQ. CDR3 length equals 15 residues. V shed 3 bases and J 4 bases; nucleotides not matched to a gene: 6. This CDR3 is CASSFVQGATYGYTF. The CDR3 region has the DNA TGTGCCAGCAGCTTCGTACAGGGGGCCACCTATGGCTACACCTTC.

The rearrangement joins TRBV30 to TRBJ1-4; no clear D gene. This CDR3 has 11 amino acids. The germline gives CDR1 GTSNPN, CDR2 SVGIG (reference sequence). Trimming removed 2 bases from V and 12 bases from J, with 10 bases in between. Here the CDR3 DNA reads TGTGCCTGGAGTTCCCGCCTTGAACTGTTTTTT. It yields the protein CAWSSRLELFF.

V is TRBV10-3 and J is TRBJ1-2; D remains ambiguous. Trimming removed 3 bases at V and 2 bases at J, with 19 bases between. Per the germline V gene, CDR1 is ENHRY and CDR2 is SYGVKD. The CDR3 contains 17 residues. In DNA, the CDR3 is TGTGCCATCAGTGAAAAGTCCCCCCTTGAGTTAAACTATGGCTACACCTTC. It is translated as CAISEKSPLELNYGYTF.

This clonotype was observed a handful of times. This chain connects TRBV5-6 to TRBJ2-3; D remains ambiguous. Germline V lookup: CDR1 SGHDT, CDR2 YYEEEE. V lost 2 bases and J lost 8, with 18 bases in between. This CDR3 is 15 amino acids long. This chain's CDR3 is CASSFPDLRSGTQYF. CDR3 nucleotide sequence: TGTGCCAGCAGCTTCCCGGACCTTCGATCGGGTACGCAGTATTTT.

This chain connects TRBV2 to TRBJ1-5; D call uncertain. Germline assignment: CDR1 SNHLY and CDR2 FYNNEI. The V end lost 8 bases, the J end lost 4 bases, and 9 bases lay between the germline ends. This CDR3 is built from 12 residues. The CDR3 sequence: CASAIGNQPQHF. The CDR3 DNA reads TGTGCCAGCGCTATTGGGAATCAGCCCCAGCATTTT.

This clonotype was seen a handful of times. The chain has TRBV5-1 and TRBJ2-1; TRBD2 aligns across 10 bases. The V gene end was trimmed by 4 bases and the J gene end by 5 bases; junction bases not matched to a gene: 9. The CDR3 spans 16 residues. Germline-derived CDR1 and CDR2 are SGHRS and YFSETQ. This chain's CDR3 is CASSNPSGGHNNEQFF. Written as DNA, the CDR3 is TGCGCCAGCAGCAATCCTAGCGGGGGCCACAACAATGAGCAGTTCTTC.

A few counts support this clonotype. The genes are TRBV6-2 or TRBV6-3 and TRBJ2-1; D is unclear. From germline, CDR1 is MNHEY and CDR2 SVGEGT. Trimming took off 2 bases at V and 7 bases at J, with 6 bases between the two ends. CDR3 length: 12 amino acids. Here the CDR3 DNA reads TGTGCCAGCAGTTACCAACAGAATGAGCAGTTCTTC. Protein sequence: CASSYQQNEQFF.

The chain combines TRBV28 with TRBJ1-6; weak D call: TRBD1 (5 bases). The CDR3 runs 13 residues. CDR1 and CDR2 from the germline V gene are MDHEN and SYDVKM. Deletions cut 7 bases from V and 8 bases from J, with 12 bases between. The CDR3 loop reads CASKGFGDSPLHF. Written as DNA, the CDR3 is TGTGCCAGCAAGGGGTTTGGGGATTCACCCCTCCACTTT. The full variable domain, its missing parts supplied by reference TRBV28 and TRBJ1-6, is DVKVTQSSRYLVKRTGEKVFLECVQDMDHENMFWYRQDPGLGLRLIYFSYDVKMKEKGDIPEGYSVSREKKERFSLILESASTNQTSMYLCASKGFGDSPLHFGNGTRLTVT.

This clonotype has only a few counts. This chain joins TRBV2 and TRBJ1-5; D unresolved. This CDR3 has 13 amino acids. The V gene lost 8 bases and the J gene lost 0 bases, with 8 bases spanning the gap. The germline V gene has CDR1 SNHLY and CDR2 FYNNEI. For the CDR3, the DNA is TGTGCCAGCGCACTGCATAGCAATCAGCCCCAGCATTTT. Translation: CASALHSNQPQHF.

This clonotype was seen a few times. This chain connects TRBV2 to TRBJ1-2, with unresolved D. CDR1 is SNHLY, CDR2 FYNNEI, per germline. V dropped 2 bases and J dropped 3 bases, with 13 bases sitting between them. This CDR3 is built from 15 residues. The CDR3 protein is CASSERTATDYGYTF. For the CDR3, the DNA is TGTGCCAGCAGTGAAAGAACAGCTACGGACTATGGCTACACCTTC. Looking up the rest from reference TRBV2 and TRBJ1-2 gives the full variable domain: EPEVTQTPSHQVTQMGQEVILRCVPISNHLYFYWYRQILGQKVEFLVSFYNNEISEKSEIFDDQFSVERPDGSNFTLKIRSTKLEDSAMYFCASSERTATDYGYTFGSGTRLTVV.

The chain couples TRBV7-3 to TRBJ1-1; maybe TRBD1 (5 bases). Germline CDR1 is SGHTA and CDR2 is FQGTGA. Trimming took off 2 bases at V and 4 bases at J, with 14 bases between the two ends. The CDR3 is 15 residues long. The CDR3 bases are TGTGCCAGCAGCTTAGCAGCAGGGCTGGGCACTGAAGCTTTCTTT. This codes for CASSLAAGLGTEAFF.

This clonotype was recorded a few times. V is TRBV29-1 and J is TRBJ2-1; a weak D match, TRBD2 (6 bases). V shed 7 bases and J shed 2 bases, with 12 bases lying between them. CDR1 and CDR2 from the germline V gene are SQVTM and ANQGSEA. This CDR3 has 13 amino acids. CDR3 residues: CSGTGSAYNEQFF. The CDR3 coding sequence is TGCAGCGGGACCGGGAGCGCCTACAATGAGCAGTTCTTC.

V gene TRBV20-1 combines with J gene TRBJ1-5; D unclear. Germline CDR1 and CDR2: DFQATT and SNEGSKA (reference sequence). V dropped 0 bases and J dropped 5 bases, with 20 bases sitting between them. The CDR3 has 17 residues. The DNA of the CDR3 is TGCAGTGCTAGAGACCCGTACCGTGGAGGGCGGGATCAGCCCCAGCATTTT. This codes for CSARDPYRGGRDQPQHF.

The chain combines TRBV11-2 with TRBJ2-5, with D tentatively TRBD2 (5 bases). This CDR3 contains 15 residues. V dropped 1 base and J dropped 2 bases, with 11 bases sitting between them. Germline lookup yields CDR1 SGHAT and CDR2 FQNNGV. This CDR3 is CASSLGDSEQETQYF. The CDR3 bases are TGTGCCAGCAGCTTAGGGGATAGCGAGCAAGAGACCCAGTACTTC.

The sample holds a few counts of this clonotype. The CDR3 DNA reads as TGTGCCAGCTCACCCGCGGGTCAGCCCCAGCATTTT. The encoded protein is CASSPAGQPQHF. This rearrangement joins TRBV18 to TRBJ1-5; no definite D call. Trimming took off 3 bases at V and 6 bases at J, with 6 bases between the two ends. There are 12 residues in the CDR3. The germline V gene has CDR1 KGHSH and CDR2 LQKENI.

This chain joins TRBV12-3 or TRBV12-4 and TRBJ1-2, with TRBD1 matching over 8 bases. The CDR3 spans 12 residues. V dropped 6 bases and J dropped 7; count of bases not matched to a gene: 4. The CDR3 here is CASRGQGFGYTF. For the CDR3, the DNA is TGTGCCAGCAGAGGACAGGGCTTTGGCTACACCTTC.